The clone carrying this T cell receptor beta chain has at least ten counts. This sample is drawn from a study of blood T cell repertoires in COVID-19. Study in general: Whether acute or convalescent, the COVID-19 samples came from the United States, Italy and Spain.

The CDR3 loop spans 14 amino acids. Germline V gives CDR1 MNHEY, CDR2 SMNVEV (reference sequence). Trimming cost V 3 bases and J 8 bases, with 13 bases left between them. The protocol was immunoSEQ multiplex PCR, while the TCRdb copy is restricted to in-frame clones and leaves out a portion. The sample contains over 130,000 clones, approximately 88% of which appear only once. The chain joins TRBV27 to TRBJ1-4; D not certain. The receptor was isolated from a man in his 70s with acute or convalescent COVID-19. The sample consisted of peripheral blood. The CDR3 spells CASSLRVLGEKLFF. The CDR3 DNA reads as TGTGCCAGCAGTTTGCGGGTTTTGGGGGAAAAACTGTTTTTT.